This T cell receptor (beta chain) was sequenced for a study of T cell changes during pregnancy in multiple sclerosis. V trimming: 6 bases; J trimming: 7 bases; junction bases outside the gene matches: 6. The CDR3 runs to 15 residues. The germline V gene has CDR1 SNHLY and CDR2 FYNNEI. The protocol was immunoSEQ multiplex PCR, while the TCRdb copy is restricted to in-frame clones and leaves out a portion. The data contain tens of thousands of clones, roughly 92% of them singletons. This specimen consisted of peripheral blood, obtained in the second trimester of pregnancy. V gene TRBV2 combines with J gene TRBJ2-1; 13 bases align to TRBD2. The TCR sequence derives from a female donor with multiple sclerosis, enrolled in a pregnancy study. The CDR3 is CASRDGLAGENEQFF. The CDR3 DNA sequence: TGTGCCAGCAGGGACGGACTAGCGGGGGAAAATGAGCAGTTCTTC.